The clone carrying this TCR beta chain was found many times. The target antigen is unknown. The data were obtained in a study of T cells after yellow fever vaccination. Whole-study results and caveats: Post-booster reappearance was seen for most primary-vaccination clones (about 96% CD4, 80% to 90% CD8). Though it reached lower strength, the secondary response hit its peak faster, day 5 versus 15.

This CDR3 has 14 residues. CDR1 MNHNS and CDR2 SASEGT come from the germline V gene. Deletions cut 1 base from V and 5 bases from J, with 10 bases between. TCRdb fed the 5' RACE reads into MiXCR, producing one record per CDR3 protein. This table holds around 150,000 distinct CDR3 sequences, more than 5.5% found once. The J gene is TRBJ2-3, the V gene TRBV6-1; D not resolved. The TCR was taken from a man younger than 30 who received the YFV17D yellow fever vaccine. The material sequenced was CD4+ T cells sorted from PBMCs, taken around 5 days after the first yellow fever vaccination. The CDR3 is CASSEVIWGDTQYF. Here the CDR3 DNA reads TGTGCCAGCAGTGAAGTCATATGGGGAGATACGCAGTATTTT.